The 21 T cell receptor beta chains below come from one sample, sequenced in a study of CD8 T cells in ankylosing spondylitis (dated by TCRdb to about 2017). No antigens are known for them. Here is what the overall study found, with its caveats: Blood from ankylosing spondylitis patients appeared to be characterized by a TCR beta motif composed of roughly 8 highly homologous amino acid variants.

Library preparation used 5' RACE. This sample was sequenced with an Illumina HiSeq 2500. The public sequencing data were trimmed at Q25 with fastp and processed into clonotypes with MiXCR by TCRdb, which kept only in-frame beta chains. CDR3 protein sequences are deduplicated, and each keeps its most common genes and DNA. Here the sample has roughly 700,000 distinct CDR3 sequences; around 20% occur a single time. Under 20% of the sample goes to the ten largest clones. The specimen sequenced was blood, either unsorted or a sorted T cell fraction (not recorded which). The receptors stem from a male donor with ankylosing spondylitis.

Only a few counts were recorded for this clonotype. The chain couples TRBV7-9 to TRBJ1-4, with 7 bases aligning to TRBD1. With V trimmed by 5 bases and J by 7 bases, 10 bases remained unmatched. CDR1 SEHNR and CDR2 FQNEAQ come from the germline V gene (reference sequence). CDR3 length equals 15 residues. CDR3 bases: TGTGCCAGCAGCAGTTGGGACAGAGCCCTTGAAAAACTGTTTTTT. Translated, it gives CASSSWDRALEKLFF.

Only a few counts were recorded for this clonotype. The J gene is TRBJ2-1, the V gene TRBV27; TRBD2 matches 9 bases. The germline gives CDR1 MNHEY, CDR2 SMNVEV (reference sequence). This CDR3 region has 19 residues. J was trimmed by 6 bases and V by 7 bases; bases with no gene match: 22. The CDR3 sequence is CASTPSGSGSQGWVNEQFF. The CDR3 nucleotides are TGTGCCAGCACGCCGTCGGGTAGCGGGAGTCAAGGGTGGGTCAATGAGCAGTTCTTC.

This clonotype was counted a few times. Written as DNA, the CDR3 is TGCGCCAGCAGTGACACAGGGGGCTTGAGCGGGGAGCTGTTTTTT. It specifies CASSDTGGLSGELFF. The chain joins TRBV10-1 to TRBJ2-2, with 9 bases identical to TRBD1. CDR3 length: 15 residues. The germline V gene has CDR1 WNHNN and CDR2 SYGVQD (reference sequence). V trimming: 3 bases; J trimming: 7 bases; junction bases outside the gene matches: 6.

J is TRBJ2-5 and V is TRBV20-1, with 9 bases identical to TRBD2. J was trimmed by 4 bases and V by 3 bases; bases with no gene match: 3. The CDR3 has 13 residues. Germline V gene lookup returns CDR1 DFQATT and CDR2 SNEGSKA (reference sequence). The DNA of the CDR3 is TGCAGTGCTAGTCTGACTAGCGGAGAGACCCAGTACTTC. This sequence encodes CSASLTSGETQYF.

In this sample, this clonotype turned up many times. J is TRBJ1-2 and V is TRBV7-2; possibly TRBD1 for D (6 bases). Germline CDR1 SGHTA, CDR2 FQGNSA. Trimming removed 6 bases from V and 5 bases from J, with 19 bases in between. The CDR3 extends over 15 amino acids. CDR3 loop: CASRQTGTGGYGYTF. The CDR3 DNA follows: TGTGCCAGCAGGCAAACAGGGACGGGGGGGTATGGCTACACCTTC.

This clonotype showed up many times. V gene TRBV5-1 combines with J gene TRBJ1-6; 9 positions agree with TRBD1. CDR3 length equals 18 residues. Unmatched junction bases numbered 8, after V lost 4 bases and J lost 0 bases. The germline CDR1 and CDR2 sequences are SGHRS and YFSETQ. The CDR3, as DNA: TGCGCCAGCAGCCATGATGGACAGGGGAGCTCCTATAATTCACCCCTCCACTTT. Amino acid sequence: CASSHDGQGSSYNSPLHF.

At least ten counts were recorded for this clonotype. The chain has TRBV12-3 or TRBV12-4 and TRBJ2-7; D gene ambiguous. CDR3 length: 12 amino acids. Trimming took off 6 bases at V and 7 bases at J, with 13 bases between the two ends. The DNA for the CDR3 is TGTGCCAGCAGCCCCCGGGTTGGAGAGCAGTACTTC. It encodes CASSPRVGEQYF.

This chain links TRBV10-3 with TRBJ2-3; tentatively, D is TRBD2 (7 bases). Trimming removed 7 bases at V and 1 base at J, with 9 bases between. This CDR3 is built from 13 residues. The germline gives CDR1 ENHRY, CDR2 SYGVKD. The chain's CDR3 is CAIKGGGTDTQYF. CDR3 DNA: TGTGCCATCAAGGGGGGGGGCACAGATACGCAGTATTTT.

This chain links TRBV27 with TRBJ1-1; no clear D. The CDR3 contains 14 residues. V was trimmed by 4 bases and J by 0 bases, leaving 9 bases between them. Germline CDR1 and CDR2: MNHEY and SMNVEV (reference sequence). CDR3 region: CASSWRSVNTEAFF. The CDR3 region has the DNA TGTGCCAGCAGTTGGCGCAGCGTGAACACTGAAGCTTTCTTT.

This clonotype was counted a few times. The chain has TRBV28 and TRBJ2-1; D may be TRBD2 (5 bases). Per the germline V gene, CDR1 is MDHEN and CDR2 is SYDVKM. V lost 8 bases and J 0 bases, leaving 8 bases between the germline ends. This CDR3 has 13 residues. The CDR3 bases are TGTGCCAGCGGGAGAGTCTCCTACAATGAGCAGTTCTTC. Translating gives CASGRVSYNEQFF. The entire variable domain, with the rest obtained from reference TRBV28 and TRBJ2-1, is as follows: DVKVTQSSRYLVKRTGEKVFLECVQDMDHENMFWYRQDPGLGLRLIYFSYDVKMKEKGDIPEGYSVSREKKERFSLILESASTNQTSMYLCASGRVSYNEQFFGPGTRLTVL.

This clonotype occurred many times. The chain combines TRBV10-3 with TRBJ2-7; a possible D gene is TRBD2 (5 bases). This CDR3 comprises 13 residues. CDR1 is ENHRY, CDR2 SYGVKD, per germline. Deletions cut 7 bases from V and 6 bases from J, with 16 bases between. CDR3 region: CAINPREAGEQYF. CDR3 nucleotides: TGTGCCATCAACCCTCGCGAGGCGGGCGAGCAGTACTTC.

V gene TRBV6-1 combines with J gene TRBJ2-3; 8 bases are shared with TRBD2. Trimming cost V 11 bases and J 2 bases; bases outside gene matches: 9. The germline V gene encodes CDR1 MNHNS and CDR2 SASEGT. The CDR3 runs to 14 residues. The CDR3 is CAPDTSGDTDTQYF. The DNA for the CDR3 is TGTGCCCCCGACACTAGCGGAGACACAGATACGCAGTATTTT.

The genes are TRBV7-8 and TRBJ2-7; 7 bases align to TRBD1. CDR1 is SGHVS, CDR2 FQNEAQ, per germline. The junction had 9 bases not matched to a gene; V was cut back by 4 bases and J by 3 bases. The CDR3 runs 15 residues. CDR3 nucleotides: TGTGCCAGCAGCTCGATCGGGACAGCCTACTACGAGCAGTACTTC. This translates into CASSSIGTAYYEQYF.

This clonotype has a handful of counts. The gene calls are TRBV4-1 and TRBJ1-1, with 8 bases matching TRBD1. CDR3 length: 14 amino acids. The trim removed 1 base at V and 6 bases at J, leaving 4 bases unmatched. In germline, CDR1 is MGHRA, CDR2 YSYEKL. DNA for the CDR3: TGCGCCAGCAGCCAAGGGCAGGGGGCCCCTGAAGCTTTCTTT. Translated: CASSQGQGAPEAFF.

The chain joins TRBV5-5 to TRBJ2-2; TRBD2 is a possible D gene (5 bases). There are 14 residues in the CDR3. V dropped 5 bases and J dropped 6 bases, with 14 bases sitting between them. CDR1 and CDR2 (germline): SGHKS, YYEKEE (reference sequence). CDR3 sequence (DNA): TGTGCCAGCAGTATTGAGGCGGGCGCCGGGGAGCTGTTTTTT. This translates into CASSIEAGAGELFF.

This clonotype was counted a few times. CDR3 in amino acids: CASSSGDILGAFF. The CDR3 DNA sequence: TGTGCCAGCAGCTCCGGGGACATACTCGGGGCTTTCTTT. The chain joins TRBV7-9 to TRBJ1-1; D possibly corresponds to TRBD1 (6 bases). The V end was cut by 4 bases, the J end by 11 bases, with 17 bases between. Per germline, CDR1 SEHNR and CDR2 FQNEAQ (reference sequence). CDR3 length: 13 amino acids. The variable domain in full, completed from reference TRBV7-9 and TRBJ1-1, reads DTGVSQNPRHKITKRGQNVTFRCDPISEHNRLYWYRQTLGQGPEFLTYFQNEAQLEKSRLLSDRFSAERPKGSFSTLEIQRTEQGDSAMYLCASSSGDILGAFFGQGTRLTVV.

Here the CDR3 reads CSAPGQTNEKLFF. In nucleotides, the CDR3 is TGCAGTGCTCCAGGGCAGACTAATGAAAAACTGTTTTTT. This chain links TRBV20-1 with TRBJ1-4; tentatively, D is TRBD1 (5 bases). The CDR3 covers 13 residues. V was cut by 5 bases and J by 2 bases, with 9 bases left in between. The germline V gene encodes CDR1 DFQATT and CDR2 SNEGSKA (reference sequence).

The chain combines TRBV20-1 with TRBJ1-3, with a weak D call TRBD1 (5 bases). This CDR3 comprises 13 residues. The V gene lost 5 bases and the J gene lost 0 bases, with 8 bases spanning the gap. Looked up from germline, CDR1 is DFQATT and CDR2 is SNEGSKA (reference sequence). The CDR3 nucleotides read TGCAGTGCTGGGACGGCCTCTGGAAACACCATATATTTT. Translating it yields CSAGTASGNTIYF.

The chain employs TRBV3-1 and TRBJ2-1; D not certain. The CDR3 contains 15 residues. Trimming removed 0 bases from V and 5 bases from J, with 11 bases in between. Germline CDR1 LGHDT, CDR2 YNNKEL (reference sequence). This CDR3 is CASSQDIGGNNEQFF. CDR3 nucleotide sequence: TGTGCCAGCAGCCAAGATATTGGCGGAAACAATGAGCAGTTCTTC.

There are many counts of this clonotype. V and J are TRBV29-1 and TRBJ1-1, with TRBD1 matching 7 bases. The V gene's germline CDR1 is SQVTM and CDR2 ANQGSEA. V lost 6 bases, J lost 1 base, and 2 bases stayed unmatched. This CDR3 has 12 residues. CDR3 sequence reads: CSVRQGNTEAFF. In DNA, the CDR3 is TGCAGCGTCCGACAGGGGAACACTGAAGCTTTCTTT.

CDR3 residues: CASSLTGLGLAKNIQYF. The DNA of the CDR3 is TGTGCCAGCAGTTTAACGGGACTTGGACTAGCCAAAAACATTCAGTACTTC. The chain recombines TRBV27 with TRBJ2-4; perhaps TRBD2 as D (6 bases). Germline loops: CDR1 MNHEY, CDR2 SMNVEV (reference sequence). V was clipped by 2 bases and J by 0 bases, with 14 bases between them. The CDR3 covers 17 residues.